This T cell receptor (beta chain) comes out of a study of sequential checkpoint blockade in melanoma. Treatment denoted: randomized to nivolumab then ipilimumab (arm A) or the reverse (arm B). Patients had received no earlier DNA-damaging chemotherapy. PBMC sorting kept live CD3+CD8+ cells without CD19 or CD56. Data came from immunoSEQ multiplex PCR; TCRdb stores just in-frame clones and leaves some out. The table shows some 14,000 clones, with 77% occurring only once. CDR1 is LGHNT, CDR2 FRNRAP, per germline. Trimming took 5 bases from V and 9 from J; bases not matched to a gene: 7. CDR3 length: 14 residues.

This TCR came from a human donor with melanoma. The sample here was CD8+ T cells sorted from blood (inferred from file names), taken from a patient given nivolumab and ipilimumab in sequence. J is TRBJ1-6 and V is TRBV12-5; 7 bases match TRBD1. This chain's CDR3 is CASGPGTASSPLHF. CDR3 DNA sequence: TGTGCTAGTGGTCCCGGGACAGCATCTTCACCCCTCCACTTT.